The 16 T cell receptor beta chains given below trace back to one sample, sequenced in a study of cytomegalovirus exposure and HLA in healthy donors. Amplification used 60 Vbeta primers and 13 Jbeta primers. Method: immunoSEQ multiplex PCR; TCRdb's copy keeps in-frame clones and lacks some. Here the sample spans around 210,000 clones, approximately 85% being singletons. Sequenced: PBMCs. Receptor source: a girl aged 2-15 years in good health and CMV-seronegative.

The genes are TRBV1 and TRBJ2-4; the listed D gene, TRBD2, was not tested against the DNA. TRBV1 constitutes a pseudogene. There are 18 residues in the CDR3. CDR3: CTRRSAQYSGGQGNIQYF. In DNA form, the CDR3 reads TGCACCAGACGATCGGCGCAATATAGCGGGGGGCAAGGCAACATTCAGTACTTC.

The rearrangement links TRBV10-1 to TRBJ2-5, with 9 bases that match TRBD1. V was clipped by 9 bases and J by 5 bases; unmatched bases: 4. This CDR3 has 12 residues. CDR1 and CDR2 (germline): WNHNN, SYGVQD (reference sequence). CDR3 sequence: CASKTGGETQYF. In DNA form, the CDR3 reads TGCGCCAGTAAAACAGGGGGCGAGACCCAGTACTTC.

J is TRBJ2-3 and V is TRBV5-1; D remains unclear. The germline V and J ends were trimmed by 3 bases and 2 bases, with 10 bases remaining between them. CDR3 length: 14 residues. CDR1 and CDR2 from the germline V gene are SGHRS and YFSETQ. The CDR3 DNA sequence: TGCGCCAGCAGCTGGCGAGGTTCCACAGATACGCAGTATTTT. Translation: CASSWRGSTDTQYF.

Points on this clone: The sample carries other DNA sequences with the same CDR3. Written as DNA, the CDR3 is TGTGCCAGCAGTGAGGGTGGGGGGGGCCACGAGCAGTACTTC. It encodes CASSEGGGGHEQYF. The rearrangement joins TRBV6-1 to TRBJ2-7; TRBD2 is a possible D gene (7 bases). This CDR3 region has 14 residues. Germline CDR1 MNHNS, CDR2 SASEGT. The V gene lost 3 bases and the J gene lost 5 bases, with 14 bases spanning the gap.

This chain joins TRBV19 and TRBJ1-1; no definite D call. The germline V gene encodes CDR1 LNHDA and CDR2 SQIVND (reference sequence). The V end was cut by 6 bases, the J end by 0 bases, with 8 bases between. This CDR3 has 13 amino acids. The chain's CDR3 is CASSVVMNTEAFF. CDR3 sequence (DNA): TGTGCCAGTAGCGTCGTAATGAACACTGAAGCTTTCTTT. The whole variable domain, remainder taken from reference TRBV19 and TRBJ1-1, is DGGITQSPKYLFRKEGQNVTLSCEQNLNHDAMYWYRQDPGQGLRLIYYSQIVNDFQKGDIAEGYSVSREKKESFPLTVTSAQKNPTAFYLCASSVVMNTEAFFGQGTRLTVV.

This chain joins TRBV2 and TRBJ1-1, with TRBD1 matching 8 bases. The V and J ends lost 2 bases and 11 bases, in that order; junction bases with no gene match: 7. Germline values: CDR1 SNHLY, CDR2 FYNNEI. The CDR3 extends over 13 amino acids. The CDR3 nucleotides read TGTGCCAGCAGTGAAATCGACAGGGGATCGGCTTTCTTT. Translating gives CASSEIDRGSAFF.

Only one count was recorded for this clone. The chain links TRBV7-2 to TRBJ1-4; D possibly corresponds to TRBD1 (6 bases). The V gene's germline CDR1 is SGHTA and CDR2 FQGNSA. Between the trimmed V and J ends, which lost 3 bases and 3 bases, there was a span of 14 bases. The CDR3 runs to 16 residues. This CDR3 reads CASSLGGGMANEKLFF. In DNA, the CDR3 is TGTGCCAGCAGCTTGGGAGGGGGAATGGCTAATGAAAAACTGTTTTTT.

The V call is TRBV29-1, the J call TRBJ1-1; D may be TRBD1 (5 bases). The CDR3 runs 16 residues. The germline gives CDR1 SQVTM, CDR2 ANQGSEA. Trimming took off 2 bases at V and 0 bases at J, with 16 bases between the two ends. The DNA for the CDR3 is TGCAGCGTTGAATACGGGGGTGGGGACCTGAACACTGAAGCTTTCTTT. It translates to CSVEYGGGDLNTEAFF.

This chain connects TRBV11-2 to TRBJ2-7; D possibly corresponds to TRBD1 (6 bases). V was clipped by 5 bases and J by 2 bases, with 10 bases between them. This CDR3 has 13 amino acids. Germline CDR1 SGHAT, CDR2 FQNNGV. The CDR3 sequence is CASSRTDPYEQYF. The CDR3 DNA reads as TGTGCCAGCAGCAGGACAGACCCCTACGAGCAGTACTTC.

V is TRBV10-2 and J is TRBJ2-1; 12 bases agree with TRBD2. The V and J ends lost 2 bases and 4 bases, in that order; junction bases with no gene match: 3. The germline CDR1 and CDR2 sequences are WSHSY and SAAADI. The CDR3 is made up of 16 amino acids. CDR3 coding DNA: TGCGCCAGCAGTGAGCCTAGCGGGAGGGGGTACAATGAGCAGTTCTTC. This gives the protein CASSEPSGRGYNEQFF.

This clone was recorded once. The CDR3 is CASSMPRVKTEAFF. CDR3 coding DNA: TGTGCCAGTAGTATGCCCAGGGTTAAGACTGAAGCTTTCTTT. This chain links TRBV19 with TRBJ1-1; D might be TRBD1 (5 bases). Germline CDR1 is LNHDA and CDR2 is SQIVND (reference sequence). The CDR3 runs to 14 residues. Trimming removed 3 bases from V and 5 bases from J, with 13 bases in between.

The rearrangement links TRBV25-1 to TRBJ1-6; 8 nucleotides align to TRBD1. The CDR3 spans 15 residues. Per the germline V gene, CDR1 is MGHDK and CDR2 is SYGVNS. Trimming removed 3 bases from V and 6 bases from J; junction bases left unmatched: 4. The CDR3 sequence is CASSDPDRGNSPLHF. The CDR3 DNA is TGTGCCAGCAGTGACCCCGACAGGGGTAATTCACCCCTCCACTTT. Full variable domain (missing parts from reference TRBV25-1 and TRBJ1-6): EADIYQTPRYLVIGTGKKITLECSQTMGHDKMYWYQQDPGMELHLIHYSYGVNSTEKGDLSSESTVSRIRTEHFPLTLESARPSHTSQYLCASSDPDRGNSPLHFGNGTRLTVT.

CDR3 amino acids: CASHLRGSGTEAFF. The CDR3 DNA reads as TGCGCCAGCCACTTGAGAGGCTCTGGCACTGAAGCTTTCTTT. The chain joins TRBV5-1 to TRBJ1-1; D call uncertain. Germline CDR1 is SGHRS and CDR2 is YFSETQ. This CDR3 is built from 14 residues. Trimming shortened V by 7 bases and J by 4 bases, and 17 bases separated the two germline ends.

This chain links TRBV6-5 with TRBJ2-7; TRBD1 is a possible D gene (6 bases). Trimming took 6 bases from V and 0 from J, leaving 12 bases between them. Germline CDR1 reads MNHEY; CDR2 reads SVGAGI. The CDR3 has 14 residues. CDR3 sequence reads: CASSPRTASYEQYF. The CDR3 nucleotides are TGTGCCAGCAGCCCCCGGACAGCCTCCTACGAGCAGTACTTC.

V usage is TRBV6-5 and J usage is TRBJ1-2; 7 bases map to TRBD1. The CDR3 contains 13 residues. Germline values: CDR1 MNHEY, CDR2 SVGAGI. With V trimmed by 2 bases and J by 6 bases, 3 bases remained unmatched. The CDR3 nucleotides read TGTGCCAGCAGTTACGGACAGGTGGATGGCTACACCTTC. Encoded protein: CASSYGQVDGYTF.

The gene calls are TRBV6-5 and TRBJ2-7; weak D call: TRBD2 (7 bases). In germline, CDR1 is MNHEY, CDR2 SVGAGI. This CDR3 contains 13 residues. Trimming removed 7 bases from V and 4 bases from J, with 14 bases in between. The CDR3 DNA follows: TGTGCCAGCACCCGGGGGGCCACGTACGAGCAGTACTTC. This sequence encodes CASTRGATYEQYF.